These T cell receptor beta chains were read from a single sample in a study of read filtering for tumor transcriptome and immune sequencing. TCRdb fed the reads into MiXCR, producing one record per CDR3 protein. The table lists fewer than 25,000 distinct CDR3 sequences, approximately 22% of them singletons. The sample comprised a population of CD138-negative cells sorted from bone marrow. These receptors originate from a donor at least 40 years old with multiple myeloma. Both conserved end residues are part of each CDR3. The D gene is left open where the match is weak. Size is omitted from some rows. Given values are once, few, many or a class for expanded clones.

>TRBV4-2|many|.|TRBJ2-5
TGTGCCAGCAGCCCGGTAGGGGAAGAAGTGACCCAGTACTTC
CASSPVGEEVTQYF
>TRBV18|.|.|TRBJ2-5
TGTGCCAGCTCACGAACAGGGACCCTATCTCAAGAGACCCAGTACTTC
CASSRTGTLSQETQYF
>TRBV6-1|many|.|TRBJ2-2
TGTGCCAGCAGTTACCGGGACTCCTCCCTAGGCGGGGAGCTGTTTTTT
CASSYRDSSLGGELFF
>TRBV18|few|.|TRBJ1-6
TGTGCCAGCTCACTCGACCAGGGCCGTAATTCACCCCTCCACTTT
CASSLDQGRNSPLHF
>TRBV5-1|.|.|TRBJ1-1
TGCGCCAGCAGCACGGGTCGGTTGAACACTGGAGCTTTCTTT
CASSTGRLNTGAFF
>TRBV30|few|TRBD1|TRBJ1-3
TGTGCCTGGAGTGTAGGGGACAGGGGGAGGAACACCATATATTTT
CAWSVGDRGRNTIYF
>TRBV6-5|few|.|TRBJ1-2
TGTGCCAGCAGTAGAGGGGAGGATGGCTACACCTTC
CASSRGEDGYTF
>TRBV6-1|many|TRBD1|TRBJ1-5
TGTGCCAGCAGTGAACTTTGGGACAGGGGTCAGCCCCAGCATTTT
CASSELWDRGQPQHF
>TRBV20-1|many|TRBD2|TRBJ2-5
TGCAGTGCTAGAGGGGACGGGACTAAACAAGAGACCCAGTACTTC
CSARGDGTKQETQYF
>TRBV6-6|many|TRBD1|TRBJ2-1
TGTGCCAGCAGAAGGACCGGACAGGGGGCGAATGAGCAGTTCTTC
CASRRTGQGANEQFF
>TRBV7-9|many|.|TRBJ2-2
TGTGCCAGCGAGAGTCCGGGCCACAACACCGGGGAGCTGTTTTTT
CASESPGHNTGELFF
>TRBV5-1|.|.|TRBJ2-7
TGCGCCAGCAGCTTGGACGGGGGCCGTACCGAGCAGTACTTC
CASSLDGGRTEQYF
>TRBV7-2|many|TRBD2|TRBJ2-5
TGTGCCAGCAGCCCGCGGACTAGCGGGGGGCGGGAGACCCAGTACTTC
CASSPRTSGGRETQYF
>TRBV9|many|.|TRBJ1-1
TGTGCCAGCAGCGAACCGTCTCCTGAAGCTTTCTTT
CASSEPSPEAFF
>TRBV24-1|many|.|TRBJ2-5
TGTGCCACCAGTGATTTGGTTGTGGGGGGCCAAGAGACCCAGTACTTC
CATSDLVVGGQETQYF
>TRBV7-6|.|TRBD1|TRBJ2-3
TGTGCCAGCAGCTTAAAGGGGACAGGGACAGATACGCAGTATTTT
CASSLKGTGTDTQYF
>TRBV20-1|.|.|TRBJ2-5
TGCAGTGCTAGACCCGGGGGAGAAGAGACCCAGTACTTC
CSARPGGEETQYF
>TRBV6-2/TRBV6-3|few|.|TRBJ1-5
TGTGCCAGCAGTTTGCGGACGGATGGGCCCAATCAGCCCCAGCATTTT
CASSLRTDGPNQPQHF
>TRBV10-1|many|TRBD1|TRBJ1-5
TGCGCCAGCAGTGCAGGGGGGGATCAGCCCCAGCATTTT
CASSAGGDQPQHF
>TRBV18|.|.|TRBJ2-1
TGTGCCAGCTCACCACCGATTACAACAGGGTCTCGCGAGCAGTTCTTC
CASSPPITTGSREQFF
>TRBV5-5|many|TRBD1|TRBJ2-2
TGTGCCAGCAGCGCTCCAAACAGGGGCAGAAACACCGGGGAGCTGTTTTTT
CASSAPNRGRNTGELFF
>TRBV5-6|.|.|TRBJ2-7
TGTGCCAGCAGCTTCTTTTACGGGCCGTACTTC
CASSFFYGPYF
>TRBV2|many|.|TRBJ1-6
TGTGCCAGCAGATGGGACCAAAACGATTCACCCCTCCACTTT
CASRWDQNDSPLHF
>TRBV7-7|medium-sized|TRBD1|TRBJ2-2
TGTGCTAGCAGCTTGGGGACAGGGGTCTTGTCCGGGGAGCTGTTTTTT
CASSLGTGVLSGELFF
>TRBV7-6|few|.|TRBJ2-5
TGTGCCAGCAGCCCGGACCGGAAAGAGACCCAGTACTTC
CASSPDRKETQYF
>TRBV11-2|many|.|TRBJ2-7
TGTGCCAGCAATATCGGTAGGGGGTCCTACGAGCAGTACTTC
CASNIGRGSYEQYF
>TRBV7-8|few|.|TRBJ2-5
TGTGCCAGCAGCTCCAACTCGGGACCCCTGTCGGGGACCCAGTACTTC
CASSSNSGPLSGTQYF
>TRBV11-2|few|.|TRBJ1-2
TGTGCCAGCAGCATCTACACAGGGAAACCCTATGGCTACACCTTC
CASSIYTGKPYGYTF
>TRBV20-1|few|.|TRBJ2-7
TGCAGTGCTAGAGTCGTGGGGGCCAGCTCCTACGAGCAGTACTTC
CSARVVGASSYEQYF
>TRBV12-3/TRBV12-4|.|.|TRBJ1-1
TGTGCCAGCGGACAGTACTACACTGAAGCTTTCTTT
CASGQYYTEAFF
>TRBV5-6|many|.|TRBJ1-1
TGTGCCAGCGGCAATTGGGGGGGCGTAACCCCTGAAGCTTTCTTT
CASGNWGGVTPEAFF
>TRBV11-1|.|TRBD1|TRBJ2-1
TGTGCCAGCAGCTTAGTGGACAGGGAAGACAATGAGCAGTTCTTC
CASSLVDREDNEQFF
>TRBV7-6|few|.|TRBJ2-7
TGTGCCAGCAGCTTAGCGCGGCACCCGTCGGGCGAGCAGTACTTC
CASSLARHPSGEQYF
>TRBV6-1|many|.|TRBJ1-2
TGTGCCAGCACCAACGCTGGGGGGTATGCTGGCTACACCTTC
CASTNAGGYAGYTF
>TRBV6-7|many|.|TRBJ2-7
TGTGCCAGCAGTTACCGACAGGATACCTACGAGCAGTACTTC
CASSYRQDTYEQYF
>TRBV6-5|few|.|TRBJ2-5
TGTGCCAGCAGTTACCGTATGACAGGGACTGGAGTCGAGACCCAGTACTTC
CASSYRMTGTGVETQYF
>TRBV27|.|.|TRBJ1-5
TGTGCCAGCAGTTCTGAGCTCGGGGGTCAGCCCCAGCATTTT
CASSSELGGQPQHF
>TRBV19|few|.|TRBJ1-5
TGTGCCAGTAGTATGGGCAGGCCCAATCAGCCCCAGCATTTT
CASSMGRPNQPQHF
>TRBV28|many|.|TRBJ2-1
TGTGCCAGCAGTCAACAGCGCGATGAGCAGTTCTTC
CASSQQRDEQFF
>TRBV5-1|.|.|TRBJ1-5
TGCGCCAGCAGCTTCGGGGAGGGCAATCAGCCCCAGCATTTT
CASSFGEGNQPQHF
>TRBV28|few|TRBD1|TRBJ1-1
TGTGCCAGCAGTCTGGGGACAGGGGGCACTGAAGCTTTCTTT
CASSLGTGGTEAFF